Detailed here is one TCR beta chain. Its specificity is not known. The data belong to a study of cytomegalovirus exposure and HLA in healthy donors. Whole-study findings and limits: Most subjects had HLA-A and HLA-B alleles reportedly predicted accurately by TCR beta sequences.

Germline CDR1 SQVTM, CDR2 ANQGSEA. Trimming cost V 4 bases and J 0 bases; bases outside gene matches: 5. This CDR3 is 17 amino acids long. Amplification used 60 Vbeta primers and 13 Jbeta primers. Profiling relied on immunoSEQ multiplex PCR, and the TCRdb table lists in-frame clones only, not all of them. The profile shows about 200,000 clones, 65% to 90% of them singletons. V is TRBV29-1 and J is TRBJ2-1, with 14 bases identical to TRBD2. The specimen sequenced was PBMCs. This sequence was found in a girl aged 10-17 years in good health and CMV-seronegative. For the CDR3, the DNA is TGCAGCGTTGCGGGACTAGCGGGAGTCGGCTCCTACAATGAGCAGTTCTTC. Encoded protein: CSVAGLAGVGSYNEQFF.